A single sample gave rise to the 26 T cell receptor beta chains below, sequenced in a study of CD8+ T cells in alopecia areata (dated by TCRdb to 2016 to 2019). Interpreted using the paper, the time point label stands for: around 28 days on oral tofacitinib. In the paper's terms, the treatment or condition label means: oral pan-JAK inhibitor, 5-10 mg twice daily. Preparation of the library involved the immunoSEQ multiplex PCR assay. To provide template for TCR sequencing, every sample had RNA extracted and reverse transcribed into cDNA. The table was pulled from immuneACCESS by TCRdb, which kept in-frame rearrangements only. Such tables lose some clones; where checked, under half of the loss comes from unresolved V genes, and the rest has no known cause. Here the sample has 100,000 to 150,000 clones; approximately 57% occur a single time. 5.7% of the sample is taken by the ten largest. Sequences were derived from CD4+ T cells sorted from blood, sampled at week 4, from a patient treated with tofacitinib. These receptors came from a human donor with alopecia areata.

This clone occurred a few times. The chain combines TRBV5-4 with TRBJ2-5, with TRBD2 matching over 12 bases. Germline V CDR1 and CDR2: SGHNT, YYREEE (reference sequence). The ends lost 6 bases at V and 4 bases at J; junction bases unmatched: 10. The CDR3 runs 16 residues. As DNA, the CDR3 is TGTGCCAGCACCTATCTAGCGGGAGGGCCCTCAGAGACCCAGTACTTC. This encodes CASTYLAGGPSETQYF.

There are a few counts of this clone. The CDR3 bases are TGTGCCAGCAGCCTCTCCGGTGTTGTTTCGTTCTTC. This codes for CASSLSGVVSFF. The chain employs TRBV14 and TRBJ2-1; no clear D. This CDR3 is built from 12 residues. Trimming took 4 bases from V and 15 from J, leaving 16 bases between them. The germline V gene encodes CDR1 SGHDN and CDR2 FVKESK.

J is TRBJ2-1 and V is TRBV4-1; no clear D. Germline lookup yields CDR1 MGHRA and CDR2 YSYEKL. V lost 1 base, J lost 6 bases, and 10 bases lay in between. The CDR3 is 14 residues long. The CDR3 region has the DNA TGCGCCAGCAGCCAAGTTAGGCTGGCCAATGAGCAGTTCTTC. Protein product: CASSQVRLANEQFF.

J is TRBJ1-1 and V is TRBV25-1; 7 bases agree with TRBD1. The CDR3 runs to 15 residues. The germline gives CDR1 MGHDK, CDR2 SYGVNS. Germline trimming cut 7 bases from V and 6 bases from J; bases unmatched to any gene: 14. Here the CDR3 reads CASTGSLTGEAEAFF. Written as DNA, the CDR3 is TGTGCCAGCACTGGGTCCCTCACAGGGGAGGCTGAAGCTTTCTTT.

The chain employs TRBV4-2 and TRBJ1-2; no reliable D call. Trimming removed 1 base at V and 0 bases at J, with 9 bases between. There are 15 residues in the CDR3. Germline CDR1 is LGHNA and CDR2 is YNFKEQ. The DNA of the CDR3 is TGTGCCAGCAGCCAAGCGGAAAACACTAACTATGGCTACACCTTC. This sequence encodes CASSQAENTNYGYTF.

The chain joins TRBV15 to TRBJ2-5; weak D call: TRBD1 (5 bases). The V end was cut by 0 bases, the J end by 4 bases, with 12 bases between. The germline V gene encodes CDR1 LNHNV and CDR2 YYDKDF (reference sequence). CDR3 size: 15 residues. This chain's CDR3 is CATSRDRDIGETQYF. For the CDR3, the DNA is TGTGCCACCAGCAGAGACAGGGATATTGGAGAGACCCAGTACTTC. The whole variable domain, filled in from reference TRBV15 and TRBJ2-5, reads DAMVIQNPRYQVTQFGKPVTLSCSQTLNHNVMYWYQQKSSQAPKLLFHYYDKDFNNEADTPDNFQSRRPNTSFCFLDIRSPGLGDTAMYLCATSRDRDIGETQYFGPGTRLLVL.

The chain has TRBV9 and TRBJ2-7; no firm D call. CDR1 SGDLS and CDR2 YYNGEE come from the germline V gene. The CDR3 runs to 15 residues. Trimming shortened V by 0 bases and J by 0 bases, and 10 bases separated the two germline ends. This CDR3 reads CASSVGPDHSYEQYF. CDR3 in DNA: TGTGCCAGCAGCGTAGGCCCCGACCACTCCTACGAGCAGTACTTC.

V gene TRBV27 combines with J gene TRBJ1-4, with TRBD1 matching 9 bases. V gave up 6 bases and J gave up 8 bases; unmatched junction bases: 7. Per the germline V gene, CDR1 is MNHEY and CDR2 is SMNVEV (reference sequence). CDR3 length equals 14 residues. DNA for the CDR3: TGTGCCAGCAGAACTACAGGGGGCCGAGAAAAACTGTTTTTT. Protein: CASRTTGGREKLFF.

This clone has a handful of counts. V and J are TRBV7-2 and TRBJ2-7, with D perhaps matching TRBD1 or TRBD2 (5 bases each). The CDR3 contains 13 residues. In germline, CDR1 is SGHTA, CDR2 FQGNSA. Trimming removed 3 bases from V and 4 bases from J, with 10 bases in between. The CDR3 protein is CASSLGTQYEQYF. The CDR3 DNA is TGTGCCAGCAGCTTGGGGACGCAGTACGAGCAGTACTTC.

This chain uses TRBV5-6 with TRBJ1-2; 7 bases fit TRBD1. The V segment lost 4 bases and the J segment 2 bases; nucleotides outside the gene matches: 5. The CDR3 runs 14 residues. Germline V lookup: CDR1 SGHDT, CDR2 YYEEEE. As DNA, the CDR3 is TGTGCCAGCAGCCGCACAGGGGAAAACTATGGCTACACCTTC. Translated: CASSRTGENYGYTF.

This clone was observed once. The chain recombines TRBV10-3 with TRBJ1-2; D gene uncertain. Germline V gene lookup returns CDR1 ENHRY and CDR2 SYGVKD. The CDR3 extends over 12 amino acids. Trimming took off 1 base at V and 8 bases at J, with 8 bases between the two ends. CDR3 residues: CAISELALGYTF. CDR3 in DNA: TGTGCCATCAGTGAGTTAGCATTGGGCTACACCTTC.

This chain links TRBV10-3 with TRBJ2-3; maybe TRBD1 (5 bases). Trimming pared 2 bases from V and 5 bases from J, leaving 14 bases between. The CDR3 length is 15 residues. Germline V gene data show CDR1 as ENHRY and CDR2 as SYGVKD. CDR3 amino acids: CAISEGARGRDTQYF. In nucleotides, the CDR3 is TGTGCCATCAGTGAGGGGGCGAGAGGACGAGATACGCAGTATTTT.

The V and J genes are TRBV4-2 and TRBJ2-3, with TRBD2 matching 14 bases. Germline trimming cut 4 bases from V and 3 bases from J; bases unmatched to any gene: 6. CDR3 length: 17 residues. Germline V gene sequence: CDR1 LGHNA, CDR2 YNFKEQ. The CDR3 here is CASSPGTSGGLTDTQYF. As DNA, the CDR3 is TGTGCCAGCAGCCCCGGGACTAGCGGGGGTCTGACAGATACGCAGTATTTT.

The rearrangement uses TRBV6-5 and TRBJ1-1; TRBD1 is a possible D gene (5 bases). Between the trimmed V and J ends, which lost 9 bases and 4 bases, there was a span of 21 bases. The CDR3 has 15 residues. Germline assignment: CDR1 MNHEY and CDR2 SVGAGI. CDR3 sequence (DNA): TGTGCCAGGGAACGGGACTCTCAAGAGAGCACTGAAGCTTTCTTT. As protein: CARERDSQESTEAFF.

The rearrangement joins TRBV4-1 to TRBJ1-1; 8 nucleotides agree with TRBD1. V lost 3 bases and J lost 4; bases outside the gene matches: 7. The germline V gene encodes CDR1 MGHRA and CDR2 YSYEKL. The CDR3 is 15 amino acids. The CDR3, as DNA: TGCGCCAGCAGCCACCCGGGACAGGATCCCACTGAAGCTTTCTTT. It encodes CASSHPGQDPTEAFF.

CDR3 region: CASSNGGGIAKNIQYF. CDR3 in DNA: TGTGCCAGCAGCAACGGCGGGGGAATAGCCAAAAACATTCAGTACTTC. The J gene is TRBJ2-4, the V gene TRBV5-4, with 7 nucleotides matching TRBD2. V trimming: 4 bases; J trimming: 0 bases; junction bases outside the gene matches: 7. This CDR3 has 16 amino acids. The germline V gene has CDR1 SGHNT and CDR2 YYREEE (reference sequence).

This clone was picked up one time. V usage is TRBV4-1 and J usage is TRBJ2-1; 10 nucleotides line up with TRBD2. V shed 1 base and J 8 bases; nucleotides not matched to a gene: 5. Germline V gene data show CDR1 as MGHRA and CDR2 as YSYEKL. The CDR3 spans 15 residues. In DNA, the CDR3 is TGCGCCAGCAGCCAAGCAGCGGGGGGGGTCGATGAGCAGTTCTTC. Amino acid sequence: CASSQAAGGVDEQFF.

The chain uses TRBV27 and TRBJ2-7, with D perhaps matching TRBD2 (6 bases). Per germline, CDR1 MNHEY and CDR2 SMNVEV (reference sequence). The length of the CDR3 is 15 residues. Between the trimmed V and J ends, which lost 7 bases and 0 bases, there was a span of 16 bases. CDR3 sequence: CASKRRTEGSYEQYF. CDR3 nucleotide sequence: TGTGCCAGCAAGAGGAGGACGGAGGGCTCCTACGAGCAGTACTTC.

V usage is TRBV29-1 and J usage is TRBJ2-5; 8 bases match TRBD1. CDR1 is SQVTM, CDR2 ANQGSEA, per germline. CDR3 size: 14 residues. The trim removed 0 bases at V and 5 bases at J, leaving 5 bases unmatched. CDR3 coding DNA: TGCAGCGTTGAAGACCGACGGACAGGGGAGACCCAGTACTTC. Protein: CSVEDRRTGETQYF. The full variable domain, in which reference TRBV29-1 and TRBJ2-5 provide the parts outside the CDR3, is SAVISQKPSRDICQRGTSLTIQCQVDSQVTMMFWYRQQPGQSLTLIATANQGSEATYESGFVIDKFPISRPNLTFSTLTVSNMSPEDSSIYLCSVEDRRTGETQYFGPGTRLLVL.

J is TRBJ2-7 and V is TRBV7-9, with TRBD2 matching 10 bases. The CDR3 totals 16 residues. Germline trimming cut 6 bases from V and 2 bases from J; bases unmatched to any gene: 10. Germline loops: CDR1 SEHNR, CDR2 FQNEAQ (reference sequence). CDR3 DNA: TGTGCCAGCAGTCCCGCCCGGACTAGCGGAACCTACGAGCAGTACTTC. It translates to CASSPARTSGTYEQYF.

This chain links TRBV14 with TRBJ2-2; maybe TRBD1 (6 bases). Germline values: CDR1 SGHDN, CDR2 FVKESK. The V and J ends lost 4 bases and 5 bases respectively, with 14 bases between them. CDR3 size: 15 residues. This chain's CDR3 is CASSRAQGKTGELFF. The CDR3 nucleotides read TGTGCCAGCAGCCGTGCCCAGGGGAAAACCGGGGAGCTGTTTTTT. The variable domain in full, with the rest retrieved from reference TRBV14 and TRBJ2-2, is EAGVTQFPSHSVIEKGQTVTLRCDPISGHDNLYWYRRVMGKEIKFLLHFVKESKQDESGMPNNRFLAERTGGTYSTLKVQPAELEDSGVYFCASSRAQGKTGELFFGEGSRLTVL.

In this sample, this clone turned up once. V usage is TRBV5-1 and J usage is TRBJ2-7; 10 bases map to TRBD1. V lost 0 bases, J lost 5 bases, and 5 bases stayed unmatched. CDR3 length: 15 amino acids. The germline CDR1 and CDR2 sequences are SGHRS and YFSETQ. The CDR3 here is CASSLAGQGFHEQYF. CDR3 nucleotides: TGCGCCAGCAGCTTGGCGGGACAGGGGTTCCACGAGCAGTACTTC.

Remarks on this clone: Other DNA sequences in the sample encode the same CDR3. The chain has TRBV29-1 and TRBJ2-5; D possibly corresponds to TRBD2 (6 bases). From germline, CDR1 is SQVTM and CDR2 ANQGSEA. This CDR3 spans 12 amino acids. Between the trimmed V and J ends, which lost 7 bases and 1 base, there was a span of 10 bases. CDR3 nucleotide sequence: TGCAGCGGCGGGACTGGCCAAGAGACCCAGTACTTC. Its translation: CSGGTGQETQYF. The variable domain in full, completed from reference TRBV29-1 and TRBJ2-5, reads SAVISQKPSRDICQRGTSLTIQCQVDSQVTMMFWYRQQPGQSLTLIATANQGSEATYESGFVIDKFPISRPNLTFSTLTVSNMSPEDSSIYLCSGGTGQETQYFGPGTRLLVL.

The chain carries TRBV9 and TRBJ2-4, with 9 positions matching TRBD2. The germline CDR1 and CDR2 sequences are SGDLS and YYNGEE. The junction had 11 bases not matched to a gene; V was cut back by 4 bases and J by 6 bases. CDR3 length: 16 amino acids. CDR3 nucleotides: TGTGCCAGCAGCTCAATAGCGGGAGCAGGTTTAAACATTCAGTACTTC. Translated, it gives CASSSIAGAGLNIQYF.

The CDR3: CASQTYTADTQYF. The DNA of the CDR3 is TGTGCCAGTCAGACTTACACGGCAGATACGCAGTATTTT. This chain links TRBV7-2 with TRBJ2-3; D gene ambiguous. Germline V CDR1 and CDR2: SGHTA, FQGNSA. The CDR3 extends over 13 amino acids. Trimming took off 9 bases at V and 4 bases at J, with 14 bases between the two ends.

This rearrangement joins TRBV19 to TRBJ2-3; D unresolved. Germline V gene data show CDR1 as LNHDA and CDR2 as SQIVND (reference sequence). V shed 4 bases and J shed 4 bases, with 9 bases lying between them. The CDR3 is 13 residues long. CDR3 nucleotides: TGTGCCAGTAGTAGCGAAAGAGCAGATACGCAGTATTTT. It yields the protein CASSSERADTQYF.